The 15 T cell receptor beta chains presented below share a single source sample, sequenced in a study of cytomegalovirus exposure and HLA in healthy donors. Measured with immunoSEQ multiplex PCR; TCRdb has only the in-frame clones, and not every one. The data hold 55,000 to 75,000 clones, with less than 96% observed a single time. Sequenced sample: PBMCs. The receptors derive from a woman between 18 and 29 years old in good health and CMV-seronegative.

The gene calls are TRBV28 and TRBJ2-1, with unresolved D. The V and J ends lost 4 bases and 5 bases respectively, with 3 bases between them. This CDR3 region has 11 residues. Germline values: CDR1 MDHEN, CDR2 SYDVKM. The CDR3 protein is CASSSNNEQFF. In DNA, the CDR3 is TGTGCCAGCAGTTCTAACAATGAGCAGTTCTTC.

CDR3 region: CASRPGTYETQYF. The CDR3 coding sequence is TGTGCCAGCAGACCAGGGACTTACGAGACCCAGTACTTC. The chain couples TRBV28 to TRBJ2-5; TRBD2 is a possible D gene (6 bases). The V gene's germline CDR1 is MDHEN and CDR2 SYDVKM. The CDR3 covers 13 residues. V lost 6 bases and J 5 bases, leaving 13 bases between the germline ends.

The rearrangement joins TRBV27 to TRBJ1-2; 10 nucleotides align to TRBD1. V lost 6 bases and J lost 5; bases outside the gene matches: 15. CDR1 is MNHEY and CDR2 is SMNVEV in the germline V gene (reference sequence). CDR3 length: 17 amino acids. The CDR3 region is CASSHERDRGRWYGYTF. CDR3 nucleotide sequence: TGTGCCAGCAGCCACGAGCGGGACAGGGGAAGATGGTATGGCTACACCTTC.

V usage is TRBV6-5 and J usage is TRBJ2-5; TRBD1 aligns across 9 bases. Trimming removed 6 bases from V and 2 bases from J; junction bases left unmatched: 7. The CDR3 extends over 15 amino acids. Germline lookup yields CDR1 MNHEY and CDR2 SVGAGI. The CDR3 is CASRRDRVWQETQYF. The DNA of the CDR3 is TGTGCCAGCAGGAGGGACAGGGTTTGGCAAGAGACCCAGTACTTC.

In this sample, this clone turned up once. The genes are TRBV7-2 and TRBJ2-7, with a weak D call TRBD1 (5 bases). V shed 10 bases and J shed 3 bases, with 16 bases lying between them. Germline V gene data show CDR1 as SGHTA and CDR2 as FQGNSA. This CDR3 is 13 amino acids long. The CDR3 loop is CATALGRDYEQYF. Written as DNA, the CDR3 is TGTGCCACCGCCCTGGGCAGGGACTACGAGCAGTACTTC.

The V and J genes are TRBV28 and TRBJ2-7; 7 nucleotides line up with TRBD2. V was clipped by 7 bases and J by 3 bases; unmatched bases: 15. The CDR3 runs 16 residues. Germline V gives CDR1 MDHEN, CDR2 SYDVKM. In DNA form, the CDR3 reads TGTGCCAGCACCCGGGGAGGGGCCTATACTGGCTACGAGCAGTACTTC. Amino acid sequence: CASTRGGAYTGYEQYF.

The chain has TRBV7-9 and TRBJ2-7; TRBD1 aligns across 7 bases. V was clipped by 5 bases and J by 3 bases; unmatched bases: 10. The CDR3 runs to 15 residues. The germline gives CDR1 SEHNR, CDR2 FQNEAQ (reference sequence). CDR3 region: CASSLKGAALYEQYF. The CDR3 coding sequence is TGTGCCAGCAGCCTAAAGGGGGCAGCCCTCTACGAGCAGTACTTC.

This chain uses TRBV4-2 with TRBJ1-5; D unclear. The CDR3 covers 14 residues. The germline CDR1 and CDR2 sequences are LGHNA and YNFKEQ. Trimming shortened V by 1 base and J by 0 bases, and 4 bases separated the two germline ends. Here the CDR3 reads CASSQVNSNQPQHF. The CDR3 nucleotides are TGTGCCAGCAGCCAAGTAAATAGCAATCAGCCCCAGCATTTT.

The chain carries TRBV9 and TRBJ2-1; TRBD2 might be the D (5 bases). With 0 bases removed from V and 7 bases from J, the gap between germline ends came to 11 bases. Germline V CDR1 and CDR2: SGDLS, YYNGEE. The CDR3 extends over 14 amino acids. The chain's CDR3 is CASSVEASTNEQFF. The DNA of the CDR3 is TGTGCCAGCAGCGTAGAAGCTAGCACAAATGAGCAGTTCTTC.

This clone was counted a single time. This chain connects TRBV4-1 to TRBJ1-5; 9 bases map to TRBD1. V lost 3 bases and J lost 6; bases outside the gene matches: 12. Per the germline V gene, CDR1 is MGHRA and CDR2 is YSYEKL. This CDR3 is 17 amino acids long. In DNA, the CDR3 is TGCGCCAGCAGCCACACCCCGGGACAGGGCGCCGGTCAGCCCCAGCATTTT. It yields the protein CASSHTPGQGAGQPQHF.

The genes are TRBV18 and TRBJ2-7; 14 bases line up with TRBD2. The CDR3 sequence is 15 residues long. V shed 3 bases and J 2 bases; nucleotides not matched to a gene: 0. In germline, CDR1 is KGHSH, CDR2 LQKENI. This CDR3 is CASSPGLAGAYEQYF. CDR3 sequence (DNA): TGTGCCAGCTCACCGGGACTAGCGGGAGCCTACGAGCAGTACTTC.

CDR3 loop: CASSLEQGETQYF. The CDR3, as DNA: TGTGCCAGCAGCTTAGAACAGGGGGAGACCCAGTACTTC. The rearrangement links TRBV7-6 to TRBJ2-5; 7 nucleotides agree with TRBD1. The CDR3 totals 13 residues. Germline values: CDR1 SGHVS, CDR2 FNYEAQ. J gave up 5 bases and V 1 base, and 1 base lay outside the gene matches.

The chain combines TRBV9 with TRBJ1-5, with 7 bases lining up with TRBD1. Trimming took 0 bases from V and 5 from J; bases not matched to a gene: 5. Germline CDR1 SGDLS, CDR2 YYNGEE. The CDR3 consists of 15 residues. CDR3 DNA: TGTGCCAGCAGCGTAGCGGGACAGCGGGATCAGCCCCAGCATTTT. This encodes CASSVAGQRDQPQHF.

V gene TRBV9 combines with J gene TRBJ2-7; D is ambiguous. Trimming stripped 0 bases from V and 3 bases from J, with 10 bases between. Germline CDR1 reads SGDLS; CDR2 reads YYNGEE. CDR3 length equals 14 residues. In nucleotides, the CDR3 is TGTGCCAGCAGCGTAGAGCCCAGAGGCTACGAGCAGTACTTC. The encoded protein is CASSVEPRGYEQYF. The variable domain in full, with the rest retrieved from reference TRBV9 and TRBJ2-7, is DSGVTQTPKHLITATGQRVTLRCSPRSGDLSVYWYQQSLDQGLQFLIQYYNGEERAKGNILERFSAQQFPDLHSELNLSSLELGDSALYFCASSVEPRGYEQYFGPGTRLTVT.

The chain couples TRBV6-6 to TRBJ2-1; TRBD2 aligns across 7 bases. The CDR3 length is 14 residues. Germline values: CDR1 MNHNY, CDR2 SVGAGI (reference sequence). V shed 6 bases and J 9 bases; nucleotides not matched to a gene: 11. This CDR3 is CASRAGRERGEQFF. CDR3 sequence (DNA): TGTGCCAGCAGGGCCGGGCGGGAGCGGGGTGAGCAGTTCTTC.